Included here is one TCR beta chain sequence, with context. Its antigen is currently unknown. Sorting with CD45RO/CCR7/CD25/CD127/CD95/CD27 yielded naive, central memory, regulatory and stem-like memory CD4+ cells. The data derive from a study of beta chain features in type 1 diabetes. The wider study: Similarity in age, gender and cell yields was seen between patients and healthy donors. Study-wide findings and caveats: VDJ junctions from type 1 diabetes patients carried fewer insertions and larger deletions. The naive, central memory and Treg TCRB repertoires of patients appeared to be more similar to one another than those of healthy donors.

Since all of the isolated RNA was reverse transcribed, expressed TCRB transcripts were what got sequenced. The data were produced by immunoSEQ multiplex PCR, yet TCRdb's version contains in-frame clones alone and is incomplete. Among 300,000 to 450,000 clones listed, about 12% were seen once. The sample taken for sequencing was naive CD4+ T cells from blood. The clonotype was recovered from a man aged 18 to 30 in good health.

This CDR3 reads CASSRDRGVNEQFF. DNA of the CDR3: TGTGCCAGCAGTCGGGACAGGGGCGTCAATGAGCAGTTCTTC. This chain links TRBV6-1 with TRBJ2-1; 10 nucleotides agree with TRBD1. The CDR3 sequence is 14 residues long. V dropped 5 bases and J dropped 6; count of bases not matched to a gene: 4. Germline V gives CDR1 MNHNS, CDR2 SASEGT.